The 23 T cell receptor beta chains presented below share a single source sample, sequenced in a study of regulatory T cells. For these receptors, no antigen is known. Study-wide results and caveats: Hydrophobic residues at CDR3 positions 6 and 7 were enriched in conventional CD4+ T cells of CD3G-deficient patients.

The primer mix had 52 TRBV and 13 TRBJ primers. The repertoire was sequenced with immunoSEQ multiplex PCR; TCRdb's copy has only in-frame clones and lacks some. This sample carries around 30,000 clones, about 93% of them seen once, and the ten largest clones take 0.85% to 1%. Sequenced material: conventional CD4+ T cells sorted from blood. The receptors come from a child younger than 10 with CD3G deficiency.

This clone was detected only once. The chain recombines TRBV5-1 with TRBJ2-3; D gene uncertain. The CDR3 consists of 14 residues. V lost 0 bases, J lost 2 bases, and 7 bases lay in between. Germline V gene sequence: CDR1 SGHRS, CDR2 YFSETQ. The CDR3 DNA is TGCGCCAGCAGCTTGGGGCTAGACACAGATACGCAGTATTTT. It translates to CASSLGLDTDTQYF.

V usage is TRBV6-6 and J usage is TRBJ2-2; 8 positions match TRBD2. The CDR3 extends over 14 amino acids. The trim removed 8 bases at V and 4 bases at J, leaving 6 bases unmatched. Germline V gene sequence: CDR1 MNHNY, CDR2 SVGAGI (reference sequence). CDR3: CASGSGSFTGELFF. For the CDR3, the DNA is TGTGCCAGCGGAAGCGGGAGTTTCACCGGGGAGCTGTTTTTT.

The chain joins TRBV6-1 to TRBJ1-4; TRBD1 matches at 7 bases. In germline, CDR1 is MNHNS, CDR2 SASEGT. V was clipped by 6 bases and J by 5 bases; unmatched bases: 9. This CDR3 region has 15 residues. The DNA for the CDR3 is TGTGCCAGCAGGAGAGGACAGGTGGGAAATGAAAAACTGTTTTTT. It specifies CASRRGQVGNEKLFF.

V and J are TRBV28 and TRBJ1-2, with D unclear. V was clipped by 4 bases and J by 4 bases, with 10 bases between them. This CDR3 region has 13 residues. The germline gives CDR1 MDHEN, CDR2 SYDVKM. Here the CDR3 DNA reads TGTGCCAGCAGTTCCCGGGCCCTCTATGGCTACACCTTC. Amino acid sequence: CASSSRALYGYTF.

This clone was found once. The CDR3 protein is CASSWQPGGYGYTF. CDR3 nucleotides: TGCGCCAGCAGCTGGCAACCCGGGGGATATGGCTACACCTTC. The chain employs TRBV5-1 and TRBJ1-2, with D maybe TRBD1 (5 bases). The germline V and J ends were trimmed by 3 bases and 5 bases, with 14 bases remaining between them. This CDR3 is 14 amino acids long. Germline V lookup: CDR1 SGHRS, CDR2 YFSETQ.

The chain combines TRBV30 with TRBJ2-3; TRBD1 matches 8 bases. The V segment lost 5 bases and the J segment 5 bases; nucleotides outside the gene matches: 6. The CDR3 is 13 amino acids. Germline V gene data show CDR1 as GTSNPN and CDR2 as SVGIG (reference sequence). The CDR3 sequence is CAWGPGGKDTQYF. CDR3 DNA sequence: TGTGCCTGGGGACCAGGGGGCAAAGATACGCAGTATTTT.

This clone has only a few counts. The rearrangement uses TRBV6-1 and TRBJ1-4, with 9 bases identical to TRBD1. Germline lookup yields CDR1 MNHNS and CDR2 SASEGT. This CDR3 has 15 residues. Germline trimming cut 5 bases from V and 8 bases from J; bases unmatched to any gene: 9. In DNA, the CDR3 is TGTGCCAGCAGTAATGCGGGACAGGGTTTCGAAAAACTGTTTTTT. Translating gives CASSNAGQGFEKLFF.

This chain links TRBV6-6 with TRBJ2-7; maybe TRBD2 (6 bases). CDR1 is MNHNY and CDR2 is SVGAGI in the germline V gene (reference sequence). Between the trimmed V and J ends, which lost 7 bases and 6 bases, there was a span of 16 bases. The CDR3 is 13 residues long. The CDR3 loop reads CASTRRGSGEQYF. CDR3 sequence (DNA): TGTGCCAGCACGCGGCGGGGCTCCGGCGAGCAGTACTTC.

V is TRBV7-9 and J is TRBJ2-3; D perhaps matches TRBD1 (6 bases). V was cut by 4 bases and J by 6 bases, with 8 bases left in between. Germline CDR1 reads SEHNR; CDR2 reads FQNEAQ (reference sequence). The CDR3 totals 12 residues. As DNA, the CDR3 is TGTGCCAGCAGCTCAAGGGGGGATACGCAGTATTTT. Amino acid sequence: CASSSRGDTQYF.

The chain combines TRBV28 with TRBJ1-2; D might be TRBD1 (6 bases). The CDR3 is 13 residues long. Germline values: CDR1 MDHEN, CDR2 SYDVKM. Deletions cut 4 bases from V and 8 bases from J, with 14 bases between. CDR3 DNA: TGTGCCAGCAGTTCGGGACATCAAGGGGGCTACACCTTC. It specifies CASSSGHQGGYTF.

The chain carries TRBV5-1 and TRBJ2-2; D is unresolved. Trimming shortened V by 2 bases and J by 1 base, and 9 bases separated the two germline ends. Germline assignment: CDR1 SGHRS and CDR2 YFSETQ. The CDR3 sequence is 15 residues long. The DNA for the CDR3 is TGCGCCAGCAGCTTAAACAGCTTGAACACCGGGGAGCTGTTTTTT. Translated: CASSLNSLNTGELFF.

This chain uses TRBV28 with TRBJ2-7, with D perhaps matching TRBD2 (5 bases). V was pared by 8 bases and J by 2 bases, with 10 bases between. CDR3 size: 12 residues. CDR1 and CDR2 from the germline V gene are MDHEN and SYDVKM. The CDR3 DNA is TGTGCCAGCCGGGGTAGAACCTACGAGCAGTACTTC. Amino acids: CASRGRTYEQYF.

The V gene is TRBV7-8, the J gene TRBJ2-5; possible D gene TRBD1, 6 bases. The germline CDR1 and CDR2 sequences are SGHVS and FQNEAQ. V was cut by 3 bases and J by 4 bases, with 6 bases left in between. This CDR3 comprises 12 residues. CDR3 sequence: CASSLGAETQYF. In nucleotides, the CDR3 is TGTGCCAGCAGCTTGGGGGCAGAGACCCAGTACTTC.

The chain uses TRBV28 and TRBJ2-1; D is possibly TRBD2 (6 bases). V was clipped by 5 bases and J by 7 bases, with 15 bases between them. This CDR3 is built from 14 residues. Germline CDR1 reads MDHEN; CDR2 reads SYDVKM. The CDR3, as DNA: TGTGCCAGCAGTGGGGGGTTCCGGTGGAATGAGCAGTTCTTC. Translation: CASSGGFRWNEQFF.

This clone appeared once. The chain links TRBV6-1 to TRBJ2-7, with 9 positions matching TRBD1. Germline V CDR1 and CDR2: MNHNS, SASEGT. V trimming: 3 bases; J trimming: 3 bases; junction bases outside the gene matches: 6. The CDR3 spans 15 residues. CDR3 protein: CASSEPGTGSYEQYF. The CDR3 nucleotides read TGTGCCAGCAGTGAGCCGGGGACAGGGAGCTACGAGCAGTACTTC.

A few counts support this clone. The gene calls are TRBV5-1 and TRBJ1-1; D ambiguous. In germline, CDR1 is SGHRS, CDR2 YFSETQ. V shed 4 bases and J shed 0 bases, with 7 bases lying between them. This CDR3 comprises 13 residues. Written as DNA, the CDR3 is TGCGCCAGCAGCGCTGACCTGAACACTGAAGCTTTCTTT. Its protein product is CASSADLNTEAFF.

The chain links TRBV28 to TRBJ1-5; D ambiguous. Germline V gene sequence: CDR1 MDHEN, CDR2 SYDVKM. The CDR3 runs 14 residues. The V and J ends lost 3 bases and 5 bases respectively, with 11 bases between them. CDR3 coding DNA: TGTGCCAGCAGTTTGAGCCCGAGGGATCAGCCCCAGCATTTT. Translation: CASSLSPRDQPQHF. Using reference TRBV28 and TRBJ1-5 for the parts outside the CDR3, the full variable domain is DVKVTQSSRYLVKRTGEKVFLECVQDMDHENMFWYRQDPGLGLRLIYFSYDVKMKEKGDIPEGYSVSREKKERFSLILESASTNQTSMYLCASSLSPRDQPQHFGDGTRLSIL.

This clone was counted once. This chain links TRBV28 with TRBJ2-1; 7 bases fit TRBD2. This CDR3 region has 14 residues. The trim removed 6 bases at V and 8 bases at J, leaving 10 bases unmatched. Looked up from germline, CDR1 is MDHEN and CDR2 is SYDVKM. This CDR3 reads CASRGGRGPDEQFF. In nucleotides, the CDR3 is TGTGCCAGCAGGGGAGGGAGGGGCCCCGATGAGCAGTTCTTC.

CDR3: CASSMGAGARNTEAFF. The CDR3 nucleotides are TGTGCCAGTTCAATGGGGGCAGGGGCGCGGAACACTGAAGCTTTCTTT. This chain joins TRBV19 and TRBJ1-1; a possible D gene is TRBD1 (6 bases). The CDR3 is 16 residues long. From germline, CDR1 is LNHDA and CDR2 SQIVND (reference sequence). V lost 8 bases to trimming and J lost 1 base, with 20 bases between them.

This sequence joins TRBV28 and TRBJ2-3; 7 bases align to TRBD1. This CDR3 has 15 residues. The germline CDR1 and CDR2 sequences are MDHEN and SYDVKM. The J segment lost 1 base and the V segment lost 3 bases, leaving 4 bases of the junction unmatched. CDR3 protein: CASSFRGGGTDTQYF. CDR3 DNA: TGTGCCAGCAGTTTCAGAGGGGGCGGCACAGATACGCAGTATTTT.

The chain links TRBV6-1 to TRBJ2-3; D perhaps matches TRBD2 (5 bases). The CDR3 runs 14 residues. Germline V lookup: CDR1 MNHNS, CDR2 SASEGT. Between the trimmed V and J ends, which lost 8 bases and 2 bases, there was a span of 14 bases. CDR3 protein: CASAPRTHTDTQYF. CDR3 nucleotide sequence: TGTGCCAGCGCACCGCGGACTCACACAGATACGCAGTATTTT.

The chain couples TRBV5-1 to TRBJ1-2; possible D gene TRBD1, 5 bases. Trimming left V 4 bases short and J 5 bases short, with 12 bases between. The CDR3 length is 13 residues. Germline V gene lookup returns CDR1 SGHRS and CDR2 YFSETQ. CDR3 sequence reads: CASSPGTIYGYTF. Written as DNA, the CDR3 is TGCGCCAGCAGCCCCGGGACGATTTATGGCTACACCTTC.

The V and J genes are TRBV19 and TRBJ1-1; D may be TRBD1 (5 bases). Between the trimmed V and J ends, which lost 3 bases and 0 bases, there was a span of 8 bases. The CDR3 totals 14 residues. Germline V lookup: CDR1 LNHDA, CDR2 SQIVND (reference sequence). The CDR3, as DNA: TGTGCCAGTAGTATGGGAGGGGTGAACACTGAAGCTTTCTTT. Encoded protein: CASSMGGVNTEAFF.